The entry below gives a single TCR beta chain sequence along with its context. The antigen is undetermined. Germline and junction disagree at one end, which may indicate a read error. The sample has other DNA sequences that encode this CDR3 too. Repertoires were generated with immunoSEQ multiplex PCR, while TCRdb's copy carries only in-frame clones and drops some. The sample lists hundreds of thousands of clones, approximately 74% occurring once. The sample originates from a study of shared clonotypes between healthy human individuals. Whole-study context: The cohort comprised a couple of women and a few men. Their ages spanned 18 to 49 years.

Study-wide findings and caveats: Genetic and exposure-history diversity was limited by the few donors. Several donors held about 5% of naive CD4 clonotypes in common. Among the subsets, naive ones generally showed larger estimated richness than memory ones.

The CDR3 length is 13 residues. Germline lookup yields CDR1 SEHNR and CDR2 FQNEAQ (reference sequence). The chain carries TRBV7-9 and TRBJ1-3; D gene uncertain. The receptor was derived from a woman aged 30 to 39 in good health. Sequenced input: memory CD4+ T cells sorted from blood. Subset indicated: CD45RA-negative fraction. The CDR3 region is CASSPVSGNTIYF. In nucleotides, the CDR3 is TGCGCCAGCAGCCCAGTCTCTGGAAACACCATATATTTT.